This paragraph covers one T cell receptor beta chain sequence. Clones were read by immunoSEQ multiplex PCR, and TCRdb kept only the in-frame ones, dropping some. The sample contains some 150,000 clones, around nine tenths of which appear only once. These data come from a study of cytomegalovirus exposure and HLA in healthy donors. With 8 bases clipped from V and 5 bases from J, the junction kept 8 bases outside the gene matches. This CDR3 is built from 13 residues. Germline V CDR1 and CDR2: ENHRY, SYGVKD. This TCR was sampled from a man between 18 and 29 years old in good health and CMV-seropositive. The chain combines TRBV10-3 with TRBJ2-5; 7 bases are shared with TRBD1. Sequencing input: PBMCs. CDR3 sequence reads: CAIQAGTEETQYF. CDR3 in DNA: TGTGCCATCCAGGCCGGGACAGAGGAGACCCAGTACTTC.